The source of this T cell receptor beta chain is a study of T cell responses to AZD1222 COVID-19 vaccine. About the study: Pooled samples include second doses given at about 4 or 12 weeks. Whole-study results and caveats: Spike as a whole was targeted by vaccine-associated CD4 TCRs, dominant at 160-218 and 743-854. Donors skewed white British and female; clonal diversity was possibly underestimated.

The data were produced by immunoSEQ multiplex PCR, yet TCRdb's version contains in-frame clones alone and is incomplete. Among about 130,000 clones listed, over 85% were seen once. As regards this clone: Its antigen is unknown.

Germline V gene data show CDR1 as MGHRA and CDR2 as YSYEKL. Trimming stripped 0 bases from V and 4 bases from J, with 13 bases between. This CDR3 has 16 amino acids. This clonotype originated in an adult in good health. Sequencing was performed on peripheral blood, taken on day 0 of AZD1222 vaccination. V gene TRBV4-1 combines with J gene TRBJ1-5; D remains unclear. The CDR3 DNA follows: TGCGCCAGCAGCCAAGAAGGTTCACGGAGGAATCAGCCCCAGCATTTT. Translation gives CASSQEGSRRNQPQHF.